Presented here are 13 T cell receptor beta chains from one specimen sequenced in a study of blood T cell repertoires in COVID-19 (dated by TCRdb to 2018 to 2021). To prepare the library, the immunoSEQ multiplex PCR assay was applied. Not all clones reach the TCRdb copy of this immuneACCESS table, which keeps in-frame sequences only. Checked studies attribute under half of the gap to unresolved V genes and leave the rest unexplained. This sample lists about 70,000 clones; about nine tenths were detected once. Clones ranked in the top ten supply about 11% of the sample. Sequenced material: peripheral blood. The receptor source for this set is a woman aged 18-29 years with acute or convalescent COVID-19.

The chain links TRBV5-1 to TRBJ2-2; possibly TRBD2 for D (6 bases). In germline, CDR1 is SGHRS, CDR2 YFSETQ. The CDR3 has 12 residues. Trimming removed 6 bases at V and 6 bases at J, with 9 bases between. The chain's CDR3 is CASTGSAGELFF. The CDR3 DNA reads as TGCGCCAGCACCGGGAGCGCCGGGGAGCTGTTTTTT. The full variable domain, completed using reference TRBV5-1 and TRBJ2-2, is KAGVTQTPRYLIKTRGQQVTLSCSPISGHRSVSWYQQTPGQGLQFLFEYFSETQRNKGNFPGRFSGRQFSNSRSEMNVSTLELGDSALYLCASTGSAGELFFGEGSRLTVL.

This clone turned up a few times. The CDR3 DNA is TGTGCCAGCAGCCAGGGGACTAGCGGGAGGGCCACCGGGGAGCTGTTTTTT. Translating it yields CASSQGTSGRATGELFF. This chain uses TRBV4-2 with TRBJ2-2; 16 bases fit TRBD2. The CDR3 contains 17 residues. J lost 4 bases, V lost 3 bases, and 2 bases had no gene match. Looked up from germline, CDR1 is LGHNA and CDR2 is YNFKEQ.

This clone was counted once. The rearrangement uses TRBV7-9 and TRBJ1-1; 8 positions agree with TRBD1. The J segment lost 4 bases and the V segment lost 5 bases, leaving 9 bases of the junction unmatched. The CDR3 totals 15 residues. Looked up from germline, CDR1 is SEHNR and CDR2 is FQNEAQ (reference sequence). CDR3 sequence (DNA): TGTGCCAGCAGCCCTCTAGGACAGGGTGGCACTGAAGCTTTCTTT. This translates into CASSPLGQGGTEAFF.

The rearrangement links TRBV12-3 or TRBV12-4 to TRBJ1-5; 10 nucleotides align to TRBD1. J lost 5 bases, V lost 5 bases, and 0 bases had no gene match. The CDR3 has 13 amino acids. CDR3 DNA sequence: TGTGCCAGCAGTGGGACAGGGGATCAGCCCCAGCATTTT. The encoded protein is CASSGTGDQPQHF.

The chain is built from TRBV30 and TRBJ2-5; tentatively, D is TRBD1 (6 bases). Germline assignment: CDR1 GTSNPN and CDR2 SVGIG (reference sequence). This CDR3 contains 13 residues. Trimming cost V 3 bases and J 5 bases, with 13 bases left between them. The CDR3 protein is CAWSQGLGETQYF. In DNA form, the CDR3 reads TGTGCCTGGAGCCAGGGGCTGGGCGAGACCCAGTACTTC.

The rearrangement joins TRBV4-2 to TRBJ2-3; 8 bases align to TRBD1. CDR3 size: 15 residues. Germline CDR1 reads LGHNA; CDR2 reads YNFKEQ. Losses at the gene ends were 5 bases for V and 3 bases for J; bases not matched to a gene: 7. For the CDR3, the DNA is TGTGCCAGCAGCATTGGCACAGGGGGTACAGATACGCAGTATTTT. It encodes CASSIGTGGTDTQYF.

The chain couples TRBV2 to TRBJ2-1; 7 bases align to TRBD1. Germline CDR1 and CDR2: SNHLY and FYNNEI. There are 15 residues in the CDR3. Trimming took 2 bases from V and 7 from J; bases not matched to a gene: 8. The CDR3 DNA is TGTGCCAGCAGTGAACGACAGGGAAGGATGAATGAGCAGTTCTTC. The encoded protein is CASSERQGRMNEQFF. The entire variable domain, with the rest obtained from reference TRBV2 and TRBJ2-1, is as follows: EPEVTQTPSHQVTQMGQEVILRCVPISNHLYFYWYRQILGQKVEFLVSFYNNEISEKSEIFDDQFSVERPDGSNFTLKIRSTKLEDSAMYFCASSERQGRMNEQFFGPGTRLTVL.

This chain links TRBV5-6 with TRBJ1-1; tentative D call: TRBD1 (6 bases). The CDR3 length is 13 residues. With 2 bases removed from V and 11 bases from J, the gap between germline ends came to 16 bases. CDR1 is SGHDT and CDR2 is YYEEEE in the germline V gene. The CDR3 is CASSFTPDRTAFF. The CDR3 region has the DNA TGTGCCAGCAGCTTCACCCCTGACAGGACCGCTTTCTTT.

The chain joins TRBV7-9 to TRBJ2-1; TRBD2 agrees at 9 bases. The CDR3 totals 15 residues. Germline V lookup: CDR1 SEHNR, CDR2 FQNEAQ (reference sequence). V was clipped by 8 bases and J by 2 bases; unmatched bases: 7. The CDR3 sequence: CASYYGGGAYNEQFF. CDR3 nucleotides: TGTGCCAGCTACTACGGCGGGGGGGCCTACAATGAGCAGTTCTTC.

CDR3: CASSLVAGGWETQYF. CDR3 bases: TGTGCCAGCAGCTTAGTGGCGGGGGGTTGGGAGACCCAGTACTTC. V and J are TRBV7-2 and TRBJ2-5; 8 bases are a match to TRBD2. CDR1 is SGHTA and CDR2 is FQGNSA in the germline V gene. The CDR3 has 15 residues. V gave up 1 base and J gave up 5 bases; unmatched junction bases: 6.

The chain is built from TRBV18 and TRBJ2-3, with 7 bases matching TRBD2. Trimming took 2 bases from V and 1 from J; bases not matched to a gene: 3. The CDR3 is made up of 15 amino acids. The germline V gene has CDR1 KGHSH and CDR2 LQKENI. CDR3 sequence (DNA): TGTGCCAGCTCACCAGGACTAGAAGGCACAGATACGCAGTATTTT. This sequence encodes CASSPGLEGTDTQYF.

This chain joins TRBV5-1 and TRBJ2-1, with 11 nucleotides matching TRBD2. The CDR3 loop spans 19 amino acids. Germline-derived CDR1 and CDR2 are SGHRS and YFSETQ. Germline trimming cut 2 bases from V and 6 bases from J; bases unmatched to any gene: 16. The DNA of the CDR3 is TGCGCCAGCAGCTTATCATTAGCGGGAGGGTTAAGCGGCAGCAATGAGCAGTTCTTC. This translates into CASSLSLAGGLSGSNEQFF.

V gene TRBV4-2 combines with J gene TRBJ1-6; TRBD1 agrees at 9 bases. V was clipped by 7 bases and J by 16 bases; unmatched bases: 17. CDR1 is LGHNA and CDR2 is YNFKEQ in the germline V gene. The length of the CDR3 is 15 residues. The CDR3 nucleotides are TGTGCCAGCACCTTAGCCCCGGGACAGGGATCTCCTCTCCACTTT. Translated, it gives CASTLAPGQGSPLHF.